This entry lists 26 T cell receptor beta chains sequenced from one sample in a study of blood T cells in healthy people across ages. Primed by a sample-barcoded 5' primer and a J-beta primer mix, a second PCR proceeded for roughly 7 to 11 cycles. TCRdb reprocessed the 5' RACE reads with MiXCR, giving one entry per CDR3 protein. The table records 1.5 million to 2 million distinct CDR3 sequences, roughly 30% of them present only once. Sequenced: blood. The receptors shown here come from a woman under 40 in good health.

This clonotype was counted between two and nine times. The chain has TRBV20-1 and TRBJ2-1, with D perhaps matching TRBD1 (6 bases). The CDR3 runs 15 residues. V was cut by 0 bases and J by 2 bases, with 11 bases left in between. The germline gives CDR1 DFQATT, CDR2 SNEGSKA (reference sequence). The CDR3 DNA reads as TGCAGTGCTAGAGAAGGGGGAGTTACCTACAATGAGCAGTTCTTC. It encodes CSAREGGVTYNEQFF.

A remark on this clonotype: Since a much larger clone is just one base distant, this may be a read error. The genes are TRBV29-1 and TRBJ2-1; 13 bases line up with TRBD2. Losses at the gene ends were 4 bases for V and 9 bases for J; bases not matched to a gene: 3. In germline, CDR1 is SQVTM, CDR2 ANQGSEA. This CDR3 region has 13 residues. The CDR3, as DNA: TGCAGCGTTGGGACTAGCGGGGGTATTGAGCAGTTCTTC. Amino acids: CSVGTSGGIEQFF.

This clonotype occurred a few times. This chain connects TRBV20-1 to TRBJ1-2, with D possibly matching TRBD1 (5 bases). Germline CDR1 reads DFQATT; CDR2 reads SNEGSKA (reference sequence). This CDR3 comprises 13 residues. V lost 6 bases, J lost 8 bases, and 19 bases lay in between. The CDR3 region has the DNA TGCAGTGCCGGGGACCCCTTAAGAGGAGGCTACACCTTC. This sequence encodes CSAGDPLRGGYTF.

V is TRBV5-1 and J is TRBJ2-5; TRBD2 agrees at 12 bases. V gave up 4 bases and J gave up 5 bases; unmatched junction bases: 15. Germline V lookup: CDR1 SGHRS, CDR2 YFSETQ. This CDR3 region has 18 residues. The CDR3 nucleotides are TGCGCCAGCAGCATAGGACTAGCGGGACGAACATCAGGGGAGACCCAGTACTTC. Protein: CASSIGLAGRTSGETQYF.

As concerns this clonotype: A read error may be the cause here, since a much bigger clone is one base away. The rearrangement uses TRBV20-1 and TRBJ1-2; TRBD1 matches 7 bases. This CDR3 has 13 residues. J lost 10 bases, V lost 6 bases, and 14 bases had no gene match. The V gene's germline CDR1 is DFQATT and CDR2 SNEGSKA (reference sequence). In DNA, the CDR3 is TGCAGTGCGTTCCTCCTACAGGGGCACGACTACACCTTC. As protein: CSAFLLQGHDYTF.

This rearrangement joins TRBV2 to TRBJ1-2, with 8 bases fitting TRBD1. The trim removed 10 bases at V and 4 bases at J, leaving 8 bases unmatched. There are 13 residues in the CDR3. Germline CDR1 reads SNHLY; CDR2 reads FYNNEI. DNA of the CDR3: TGTGCCACGACCGGGACAGGTTTCTATGGCTACACCTTC. This codes for CATTGTGFYGYTF.

This clonotype was counted once. V usage is TRBV14 and J usage is TRBJ1-1, with D perhaps matching TRBD1 (5 bases). V was pared by 2 bases and J by 5 bases, with 9 bases between. CDR1 is SGHDN and CDR2 is FVKESK in the germline V gene. The CDR3 has 13 residues. The CDR3 DNA reads as TGTGCCAGCAGCCAATGGGGGGATACTGAAGCTTTCTTT. Translation: CASSQWGDTEAFF.

The V call is TRBV5-1, the J call TRBJ2-1; D is possibly TRBD2 (6 bases). V lost 3 bases and J 6 bases, leaving 19 bases between the germline ends. Germline V gene data show CDR1 as SGHRS and CDR2 as YFSETQ. This CDR3 comprises 16 residues. The CDR3 region has the DNA TGCGCCAGCAGCTGGACGGGACTCGAAAATCTCAATGAGCAGTTCTTC. It translates to CASSWTGLENLNEQFF.

This clonotype was counted at least ten times. V gene TRBV3-1 combines with J gene TRBJ2-4; D remains ambiguous. The end of the DNA aligns better with TRBJ2-7, so the J call may be wrong. In germline, CDR1 is LGHDT, CDR2 YNNKEL (reference sequence). The CDR3 has 13 residues. The CDR3 loop reads CASSQVTNYEQYF. CDR3 in DNA: TGTGCCAGCAGCCAAGTTACCAACTACGAGCAGTACTTC.

The rearrangement joins TRBV3-1 to TRBJ1-5; possible D gene TRBD1, 5 bases. Trimming took off 1 base at V and 6 bases at J, with 10 bases between the two ends. This CDR3 comprises 14 residues. CDR1 is LGHDT and CDR2 is YNNKEL in the germline V gene (reference sequence). The CDR3 here is CASSQALQGQPQHF. CDR3 nucleotide sequence: TGTGCCAGCAGCCAAGCCCTTCAGGGTCAGCCCCAGCATTTT.

This clonotype has a handful of counts. V usage is TRBV3-1 and J usage is TRBJ1-6, with D perhaps TRBD1 (6 bases). This CDR3 comprises 14 residues. V lost 2 bases and J 10 bases, leaving 12 bases between the germline ends. CDR1 is LGHDT, CDR2 YNNKEL, per germline (reference sequence). The CDR3 region has the DNA TGTGCCAGCAGCCAAAACAGGGAGCGATCACCCCTCCACTTT. This encodes CASSQNRERSPLHF.

Only a few counts were recorded for this clonotype. J is TRBJ2-1 and V is TRBV2, with TRBD2 identical over 8 bases. The V segment lost 5 bases and the J segment 7 bases; nucleotides outside the gene matches: 10. The CDR3 runs to 15 residues. Per germline, CDR1 SNHLY and CDR2 FYNNEI. CDR3 coding DNA: TGTGCCAGCAGTCCAAGAAGCGGGGGACGGAATGAGCAGTTCTTC. It specifies CASSPRSGGRNEQFF.

This clonotype was seen at least ten times. A junction end diverges from the germline sequence, so it may reflect a read error. The chain recombines TRBV18 with TRBJ1-6; 7 positions match TRBD1. The CDR3 is made up of 13 amino acids. Per germline, CDR1 KGHSH and CDR2 LQKENI. CDR3 protein: CASSPDRNSPLHF. The CDR3 nucleotides are TGCGCCAGCAGTCCGGACAGGAATTCACCCCTCCACTTT.

Here the CDR3 DNA reads TGTGCCAGCAGTTCCAGTAGCGGAGCCCTCTGCAATGAGCAGTTCTTC. It encodes CASSSSSGALCNEQFF. The V and J genes are TRBV12-3 or TRBV12-4 and TRBJ2-1, with D maybe TRBD2 (6 bases). The CDR3 sequence is 16 residues long. V lost 4 bases and J lost 6, with 19 bases in between.

This clonotype was seen a handful of times. The rearrangement links TRBV12-3 or TRBV12-4 to TRBJ2-7; tentatively, D is TRBD2 (5 bases). CDR3 size: 16 residues. Between the trimmed V and J ends, which lost 1 base and 5 bases, there was a span of 18 bases. This CDR3 is CASSLEGLGDSHEQYF. DNA for the CDR3: TGTGCCAGCAGTTTAGAAGGACTGGGAGATTCCCACGAGCAGTACTTC.

On this clonotype itself: This may arise from a read error, as a much more abundant clone is one base away. In this CDR3 the conserved last residue, phenylalanine or tryptophan, is missing, so a read error is likely. V usage is TRBV2 and J usage is TRBJ2-1; TRBD2 aligns across 12 bases. The DNA end lines up better with TRBJ2-7; the J call may be wrong. Germline V CDR1 and CDR2: SNHLY, FYNNEI. The CDR3 loop spans 14 amino acids. CDR3 in amino acids: CASGRLAGDYEQYL. As DNA, the CDR3 is TGTGCCAGCGGACGACTAGCGGGGGACTACGAGCAGTACTTA.

This clonotype was found many times. The chain has TRBV29-1 and TRBJ1-5, with D perhaps matching TRBD1 (5 bases). This CDR3 region has 13 residues. Germline V gene data show CDR1 as SQVTM and CDR2 as ANQGSEA. V gave up 4 bases and J gave up 4 bases, with 11 bases separating them. The CDR3 reads CSVASGSNQPQHF. The DNA of the CDR3 is TGCAGCGTTGCTTCAGGGAGTAATCAGCCCCAGCATTTT.

This clonotype showed up just a few times. J is TRBJ1-5 and V is TRBV11-1, with D unclear. The ends were cut back, 5 bases at V and 2 bases at J, with 19 bases in the middle. Germline CDR1 reads SGHAT; CDR2 reads FQDESV (reference sequence). The CDR3 extends over 17 amino acids. The CDR3 spells CASSPRARERCNQPQHF. In nucleotides, the CDR3 is TGTGCCAGCAGCCCGAGGGCCCGTGAGCGTTGCAATCAGCCCCAGCATTTT.

This clonotype has ten or more counts. The rearrangement joins TRBV29-1 to TRBJ2-6; D gene unclear. V was pared by 3 bases and J by 1 base, with 10 bases between. CDR1 and CDR2 (germline): SQVTM, ANQGSEA. The CDR3 runs to 15 residues. CDR3 amino acids: CSVEALSSGANVLTF. The CDR3 coding sequence is TGCAGCGTTGAGGCTCTAAGTTCTGGGGCCAACGTCCTGACTTTC.

With regard to this clonotype: An end of the junction differs from the germline gene, which may be a read error. The genes are TRBV7-6 and TRBJ2-1; D is possibly TRBD1 (6 bases). Germline V CDR1 and CDR2: SGHVS, FNYEAQ. This CDR3 contains 16 residues. CDR3 residues: CASSYSGGTLSNERFF. The CDR3 DNA follows: TGTGCCAGCAGCTATAGTGGGGGCACCCTCAGCAATGAGCGGTTCTTC. Complete variable domain (other parts from reference TRBV7-6 and TRBJ2-1): GAGVSQSPRYKVTKRGQDVALRCDPISGHVSLYWYRQALGQGPEFLTYFNYEAQQDKSGLPNDRFSAERPEGSISTLTIQRTEQRDSAMYRCASSYSGGTLSNERFFGPGTRLTVL.

This clonotype was detected a few times. The gene calls are TRBV3-1 and TRBJ1-2; D ambiguous. This CDR3 spans 14 amino acids. The germline V gene has CDR1 LGHDT and CDR2 YNNKEL (reference sequence). V lost 4 bases to trimming and J lost 7 bases, with 16 bases between them. This CDR3 is CASSRRQLSLGYTF. The CDR3, as DNA: TGTGCCAGCAGCCGGCGACAACTGAGCCTTGGCTACACCTTC.

This clonotype was seen ten or more times. This rearrangement joins TRBV4-3 to TRBJ2-1; TRBD2 agrees at 9 bases. The length of the CDR3 is 15 residues. Trimming at V came to 4 bases and at J to 4 bases, leaving 5 bases not matched to a gene. In germline, CDR1 is LGHNA, CDR2 YSLEER. DNA of the CDR3: TGCGCCAGCAGCCCGGAGACTAGCGGATACAATGAGCAGTTCTTC. Translation: CASSPETSGYNEQFF.

A word on this clonotype: One end of the junction fails to match germline, which may point to a read error. The rearrangement joins TRBV24-1 to TRBJ2-3, with TRBD1 matching 7 bases. The CDR3 is 16 amino acids. Germline loops: CDR1 KGHDR, CDR2 SFDVKD. In nucleotides, the CDR3 is TGTGCCACCAGTGATCCAGGGACAGATCCCCAAGCGGCGCAGTGTTTT. It encodes CATSDPGTDPQAAQCF.

Here the CDR3 reads CASSQQSGDTQYF. As DNA, the CDR3 is TGCGCCAGCAGCCAACAATCGGGAGATACGCAGTATTTT. This chain connects TRBV4-3 to TRBJ2-3; unclear D gene. Trimming took 2 bases from V and 5 from J, leaving 8 bases between them. This CDR3 has 13 residues. Looked up from germline, CDR1 is LGHNA and CDR2 is YSLEER.

J is TRBJ2-1 and V is TRBV6-1; no firm D call. The length of the CDR3 is 11 residues. Germline CDR1 is MNHNS and CDR2 is SASEGT. With 10 bases removed from V and 10 bases from J, the gap between germline ends came to 14 bases. CDR3 DNA: TGTGCCACGTCCCCAGTGCAGGAGCAGTTCTTC. Protein product: CATSPVQEQFF.

The chain uses TRBV5-1 and TRBJ2-1; D gene unclear. V was pared by 4 bases and J by 5 bases, with 13 bases between. The germline V gene encodes CDR1 SGHRS and CDR2 YFSETQ. The length of the CDR3 is 14 residues. CDR3: CASSERTIHNEQFF. CDR3 in DNA: TGCGCCAGCAGCGAGAGAACAATCCACAATGAGCAGTTCTTC.